A single sample is the source of the 11 T cell receptor beta chains below, sequenced in a study of cytomegalovirus exposure and HLA in healthy donors. Researchers ran the PCR with 60 Vbeta and 13 Jbeta primers. Assay: immunoSEQ multiplex PCR; the TCRdb copy retains only in-frame clones and omits some. In the table there are about 190,000 clones, roughly 77% of which are singletons. The sequencing input was PBMCs. Source of these receptors: a man aged 25-45 years in good health and CMV-seropositive.

The gene calls are TRBV10-1 and TRBJ1-5; the match to TRBD1 covers 9 bases. The germline V gene encodes CDR1 WNHNN and CDR2 SYGVQD (reference sequence). After removal of 10 bases from V and 6 bases from J, the junction contained 22 bases not matched to a gene. The CDR3 has 18 residues. The CDR3 DNA reads TGCGCCATACCGGGATACCGGGACAGGGATGTGGGAGGTCAGCCCCAGCATTTT. Its protein is CAIPGYRDRDVGGQPQHF.

V is TRBV4-2 and J is TRBJ2-7; 8 bases are a match to TRBD1. The CDR3 length is 15 residues. The V gene's germline CDR1 is LGHNA and CDR2 YNFKEQ. Trimming took 1 base from V and 4 from J; bases not matched to a gene: 6. The CDR3 DNA is TGTGCCAGCAGCCAAGTAGAACAGGGGGGATACGAGCAGTACTTC. This sequence encodes CASSQVEQGGYEQYF.

This clone has only a few counts. This chain joins TRBV5-8 and TRBJ2-7; TRBD1 matches 7 bases. The CDR3 runs to 15 residues. CDR1 and CDR2 (germline): SGHTS, YDEGEE. J lost 2 bases, V lost 0 bases, and 5 bases had no gene match. The CDR3 protein is CASSLGQGTPYEQYF. Here the CDR3 DNA reads TGTGCCAGCAGCTTGGGACAGGGAACTCCCTACGAGCAGTACTTC.

The chain is built from TRBV19 and TRBJ2-7, with D possibly matching TRBD1 (6 bases). Between the trimmed V and J ends, which lost 6 bases and 1 base, there was a span of 10 bases. CDR1 and CDR2 (germline): LNHDA, SQIVND (reference sequence). The length of the CDR3 is 13 residues. For the CDR3, the DNA is TGTGCCAGTAGCAACACAGGGTCCTACGAGCAGTACTTC. Its protein product is CASSNTGSYEQYF.

The chain carries TRBV4-2 and TRBJ2-1; D is perhaps TRBD1 (5 bases). The V gene's germline CDR1 is LGHNA and CDR2 YNFKEQ. Trimming took 0 bases from V and 4 from J, leaving 16 bases between them. The CDR3 contains 17 residues. CDR3 in amino acids: CASSQDRVRAAYNEQFF. Written as DNA, the CDR3 is TGTGCCAGCAGCCAAGATAGGGTCAGGGCTGCGTACAATGAGCAGTTCTTC.

The chain links TRBV7-9 to TRBJ2-7, with 7 nucleotides matching TRBD1. V lost 5 bases and J lost 4; bases outside the gene matches: 14. From germline, CDR1 is SEHNR and CDR2 FQNEAQ (reference sequence). CDR3 length: 16 residues. The CDR3 loop reads CASSPGMGQTLYEQYF. DNA for the CDR3: TGTGCCAGCAGCCCCGGCATGGGACAGACTCTTTACGAGCAGTACTTC.

V usage is TRBV12-2 and J usage is TRBJ2-1; TRBD2, the D gene given by the table, was not confirmed from the DNA. TRBV12-2 is described as a pseudogene. The CDR3 covers 15 residues. CDR3 protein: CASRLETSRYNEQFF. CDR3 nucleotides: TGTGCAAGTCGCTTAGAAACTAGCCGGTACAATGAGCAGTTCTTC.

The chain couples TRBV7-9 to TRBJ2-1, with a weak D call TRBD2 (5 bases). This CDR3 has 13 amino acids. The V gene's germline CDR1 is SEHNR and CDR2 FQNEAQ (reference sequence). Trimming cost V 1 base and J 8 bases, with 9 bases left between them. Written as DNA, the CDR3 is TGTGCCAGCAGCTTAGTTTCCGGGGATGAGCAGTTCTTC. As protein: CASSLVSGDEQFF.

The V gene is TRBV29-1, the J gene TRBJ2-6; TRBD1 aligns across 7 bases. Germline CDR1 and CDR2: SQVTM and ANQGSEA. V lost 4 bases, J lost 4 bases, and 10 bases stayed unmatched. This CDR3 comprises 16 residues. The CDR3 DNA reads as TGCAGCGTTGTTGACAGGGTTTCGTCCGGGGCCAACGTCCTGACTTTC. It encodes CSVVDRVSSGANVLTF.

The chain combines TRBV7-9 with TRBJ1-5, with D unresolved. V was clipped by 4 bases and J by 6 bases, with 7 bases between them. The CDR3 length is 12 residues. From germline, CDR1 is SEHNR and CDR2 FQNEAQ (reference sequence). CDR3 amino acids: CASSSNTQPQHF. CDR3 in DNA: TGTGCCAGCAGCTCAAACACTCAGCCCCAGCATTTT.

The chain joins TRBV5-1 to TRBJ2-1, with D tentatively TRBD1 (5 bases). This CDR3 region has 15 residues. The V and J ends lost 2 bases and 3 bases respectively, with 12 bases between them. Germline-derived CDR1 and CDR2 are SGHRS and YFSETQ. CDR3: CASSFIQGSYNEQFF. In DNA form, the CDR3 reads TGCGCCAGCAGCTTTATTCAGGGTAGCTACAATGAGCAGTTCTTC.